This T cell receptor beta chain was sequenced in a study of T cell repertoires in cytomegalovirus infection. Study background: CMV infection plus the matching HLA type was flagged by public TCR beta signatures.

TCRdb re-derived calls from the reads in MiXCR, one entry per CDR3 protein. This sample has roughly 310,000 distinct CDR3 sequences, with 25% to 30% found just once. CDR1 is LNHDA, CDR2 SQIVND, per germline (reference sequence). Between the trimmed V and J ends, which lost 1 base and 2 bases, there was a span of 5 bases. This CDR3 spans 13 amino acids. With respect to this clonotype: Its antigen is undetermined.

This chain joins TRBV19 and TRBJ2-5; D is unclear. This clonotype originated in a human donor in good health (CMV status not recorded). Some clones in this sample may be carry-over from other donors' samples. The sample was cultured PBMCs, taken from culture after CMV antigen stimulation. The CDR3 coding sequence is TGTGCCAGTAGTATAGGGATACAAGAGACCCAGTACTTC. This sequence encodes CASSIGIQETQYF.